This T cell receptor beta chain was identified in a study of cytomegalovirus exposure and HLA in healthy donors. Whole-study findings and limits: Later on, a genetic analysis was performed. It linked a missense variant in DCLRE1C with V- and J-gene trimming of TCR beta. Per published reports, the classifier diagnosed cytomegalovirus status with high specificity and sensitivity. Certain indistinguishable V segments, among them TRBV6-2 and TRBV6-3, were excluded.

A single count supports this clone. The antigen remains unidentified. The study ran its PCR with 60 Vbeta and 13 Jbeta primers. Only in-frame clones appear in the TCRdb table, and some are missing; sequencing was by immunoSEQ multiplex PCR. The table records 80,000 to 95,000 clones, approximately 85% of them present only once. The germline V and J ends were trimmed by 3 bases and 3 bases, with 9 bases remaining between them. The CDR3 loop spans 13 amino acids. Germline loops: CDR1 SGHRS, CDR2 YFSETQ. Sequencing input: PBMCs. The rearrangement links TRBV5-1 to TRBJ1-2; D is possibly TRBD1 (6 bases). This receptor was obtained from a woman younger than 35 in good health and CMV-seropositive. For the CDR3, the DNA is TGCGCCAGCAGCTCTGGGGGCTACTATGGCTACACCTTC. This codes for CASSSGGYYGYTF.